This entry describes one TCR beta chain. Antigen unknown. Generated by immunoSEQ multiplex PCR, the TCRdb table keeps only in-frame clones and is missing some. Here the sample spans 25,000 to 35,000 clones, about 90% being singletons. This specimen comes from a study of OX40 agonist ivuxolimab in advanced cancers. Study-wide results and caveats: At 0.1 to 3.0 mg/kg and by week 6, clonal expansion occurred in CD4+ and CD8+ blood T cells.

The TCR comes from an adult with an advanced solid tumor such as melanoma, head and neck, liver or kidney cancer. This specimen consisted of CD4+ or CD8+ T cells sorted from blood, obtained in a trial of the OX40 agonist ivuxolimab.

Here the CDR3 reads CASSFLRQGISYEQYF. Here the CDR3 DNA reads TGTGCCAGCAGTTTCCTCCGACAGGGTATCAGCTACGAGCAGTACTTC. The genes are TRBV27 and TRBJ2-7; the match to TRBD1 covers 7 bases. The CDR3 contains 16 residues. Germline values: CDR1 MNHEY, CDR2 SMNVEV (reference sequence). V lost 3 bases, J lost 3 bases, and 11 bases stayed unmatched.